Below, 16 T cell receptor beta chains from the same sample are listed, as sequenced in a study of vaccination and CD4 T cells after COVID-19. For these TCRs, the target antigens are not known. Treatment given: approximately 9-day PBMC culture with coronavirus spike peptide pools or control peptides (ViraFEST assay). With the Oncomine TCR Beta short-read assay, DNA from cultured CD4+ T cells was sequenced. In TCRdb, the PCR reads were re-called with MiXCR into one record per CDR3 protein. The table lists around 13,000 distinct CDR3 sequences, 27% of them singletons. Sequences were obtained from CD4+ T cells from blood, cultured in vitro. The receptor source for this set is a human donor who had recovered from COVID-19.

This clonotype has just a few counts. V gene TRBV9 combines with J gene TRBJ1-1; D unresolved. Germline values: CDR1 SGDLS, CDR2 YYNGEE. The V gene lost 4 bases and the J gene lost 1 base, with 14 bases spanning the gap. The CDR3 is 15 residues long. The CDR3 DNA sequence: TGTGCCAGCAGCCCGACACAGAATCCGAACACTGAAGCTTTCTTT. Translated, it gives CASSPTQNPNTEAFF.

This clonotype was observed a few times. This chain joins TRBV15 and TRBJ1-2, with TRBD1 matching over 7 bases. The V gene end was trimmed by 1 base and the J gene end by 0 bases; junction bases not matched to a gene: 5. The CDR3 totals 16 residues. Germline CDR1 LNHNV, CDR2 YYDKDF (reference sequence). The CDR3 loop reads CATSRGGTAANYGYTF. Here the CDR3 DNA reads TGTGCCACCAGCAGAGGGGGGACAGCCGCTAACTATGGCTACACCTTC.

There are a few counts of this clonotype. The J gene is TRBJ2-3, the V gene TRBV18; no reliable D call. The CDR3 sequence is 13 residues long. Trimming pared 2 bases from V and 6 bases from J, leaving 9 bases between. Germline CDR1 and CDR2: KGHSH and LQKENI. CDR3 region: CASSPISGDTQYF. The DNA of the CDR3 is TGTGCCAGCTCACCAATTTCCGGGGATACGCAGTATTTT.

This rearrangement joins TRBV7-9 to TRBJ1-2, with D tentatively TRBD1 (5 bases). CDR3 size: 15 residues. V lost 2 bases to trimming and J lost 6 bases, with 16 bases between them. Germline V lookup: CDR1 SEHNR, CDR2 FQNEAQ (reference sequence). The CDR3: CASSLNKVGGDGYTF. Here the CDR3 DNA reads TGTGCCAGCAGCTTAAATAAGGTTGGGGGAGATGGCTACACCTTC.

This clonotype was seen more than once but under ten times. The chain carries TRBV19 and TRBJ2-2, with 10 bases lining up with TRBD1. This CDR3 comprises 16 residues. The trim removed 1 base at V and 5 bases at J, leaving 4 bases unmatched. The V gene's germline CDR1 is LNHDA and CDR2 SQIVND (reference sequence). DNA of the CDR3: TGTGCCAGTAGTATAGTGGCGGGACAGGGGACCGGGGAGCTGTTTTTT. As protein: CASSIVAGQGTGELFF. The full variable domain, its missing parts supplied by reference TRBV19 and TRBJ2-2, is DGGITQSPKYLFRKEGQNVTLSCEQNLNHDAMYWYRQDPGQGLRLIYYSQIVNDFQKGDIAEGYSVSREKKESFPLTVTSAQKNPTAFYLCASSIVAGQGTGELFFGEGSRLTVL.

The chain employs TRBV25-1 and TRBJ1-2, with 10 positions matching TRBD1. The CDR3 is made up of 15 amino acids. The J segment lost 6 bases and the V segment lost 1 base, leaving 5 bases of the junction unmatched. CDR1 MGHDK and CDR2 SYGVNS come from the germline V gene. The CDR3 loop is CASSELADRGDGYTF. As DNA, the CDR3 is TGTGCCAGCAGTGAATTGGCGGACAGGGGGGATGGCTACACCTTC.

The chain employs TRBV20-1 and TRBJ1-2; TRBD1 aligns across 10 bases. The CDR3 is 13 residues long. Germline lookup yields CDR1 DFQATT and CDR2 SNEGSKA (reference sequence). The ends lost 4 bases at V and 8 bases at J; junction bases unmatched: 7. This CDR3 is CSATPGQGTGYTF. CDR3 sequence (DNA): TGCAGTGCTACCCCGGGACAGGGGACGGGCTACACCTTC.

The V call is TRBV20-1, the J call TRBJ1-4; a possible D gene is TRBD1 (6 bases). Trimming left V 6 bases short and J 2 bases short, with 10 bases between. Germline CDR1 and CDR2: DFQATT and SNEGSKA (reference sequence). The CDR3 length is 13 residues. CDR3 sequence (DNA): TGCAGTGCCTGGGACACGACTAATGAAAAACTGTTTTTT. This encodes CSAWDTTNEKLFF.

The V call is TRBV30, the J call TRBJ2-7, with TRBD1 identical over 8 bases. This CDR3 comprises 13 residues. The germline CDR1 and CDR2 sequences are GTSNPN and SVGIG (reference sequence). V lost 5 bases, J lost 7 bases, and 10 bases stayed unmatched. The CDR3 DNA is TGTGCCTGGGACGGACAGGGCCGAGGGGAGCAGTACTTC. Its protein product is CAWDGQGRGEQYF.

V and J are TRBV29-1 and TRBJ1-1; D might be TRBD1 (5 bases). The CDR3 spans 12 residues. Germline assignment: CDR1 SQVTM and CDR2 ANQGSEA. Between the trimmed V and J ends, which lost 5 bases and 5 bases, there was a span of 12 bases. The CDR3, as DNA: TGCAGCGTTTGGCAGGGCAGTACTGAAGCTTTCTTT. Amino acids: CSVWQGSTEAFF.

The rearrangement joins TRBV7-9 to TRBJ2-1; the D call may be TRBD1 or TRBD2 (5 bases each). Trimming took 5 bases from V and 2 from J, leaving 16 bases between them. The CDR3 loop spans 16 amino acids. Germline lookup yields CDR1 SEHNR and CDR2 FQNEAQ (reference sequence). The CDR3 loop reads CASSPRGQTPYNEQFF. The CDR3 DNA sequence: TGTGCCAGCAGCCCCCGGGGCCAGACCCCCTACAATGAGCAGTTCTTC.

The chain couples TRBV4-1 to TRBJ1-6; D possibly corresponds to TRBD1 (5 bases). Germline CDR1 reads MGHRA; CDR2 reads YSYEKL. V was shortened by 0 bases and J by 2 bases, with 8 bases between the two germline ends. CDR3 length: 16 residues. CDR3 amino acids: CASSQEGVPYNSPLHF. CDR3 in DNA: TGCGCCAGCAGCCAAGAGGGGGTGCCCTATAATTCACCCCTCCACTTT.

This clonotype has more than one count but fewer than ten. Written as DNA, the CDR3 is TGCAGTGCTATTGGCTGGGCTAGCACAGATACGCAGTATTTT. Its protein product is CSAIGWASTDTQYF. The chain carries TRBV20-1 and TRBJ2-3, with D hard to call. Trimming shortened V by 4 bases and J by 0 bases, and 11 bases separated the two germline ends. CDR3 length equals 14 residues. In germline, CDR1 is DFQATT, CDR2 SNEGSKA (reference sequence).

The genes are TRBV7-2 and TRBJ1-2, with a possible D match to TRBD1 (6 bases). The ends were cut back, 3 bases at V and 8 bases at J, with 13 bases in the middle. The CDR3 covers 13 residues. The germline gives CDR1 SGHTA, CDR2 FQGNSA. This CDR3 reads CASSLGGLGGYTF. Written as DNA, the CDR3 is TGTGCCAGCAGCTTGGGGGGGCTGGGAGGCTACACCTTC.

The chain combines TRBV20-1 with TRBJ2-3, with D uncertain. Trimming removed 2 bases from V and 2 bases from J, with 2 bases in between. Germline loops: CDR1 DFQATT, CDR2 SNEGSKA (reference sequence). The CDR3 spans 11 residues. The CDR3 reads CSARNTDTQYF. In nucleotides, the CDR3 is TGCAGTGCTAGAAACACAGATACGCAGTATTTT.

This clonotype has more than one count but fewer than ten. The V gene is TRBV12-3 or TRBV12-4, the J gene TRBJ2-3; TRBD2 matches at 12 bases. The CDR3 totals 15 residues. V lost 8 bases, J lost 4 bases, and 7 bases stayed unmatched. The CDR3 region is CASGSSGGASDTQYF. CDR3 coding DNA: TGTGCCAGCGGTTCTAGCGGGGGGGCCTCAGATACGCAGTATTTT.